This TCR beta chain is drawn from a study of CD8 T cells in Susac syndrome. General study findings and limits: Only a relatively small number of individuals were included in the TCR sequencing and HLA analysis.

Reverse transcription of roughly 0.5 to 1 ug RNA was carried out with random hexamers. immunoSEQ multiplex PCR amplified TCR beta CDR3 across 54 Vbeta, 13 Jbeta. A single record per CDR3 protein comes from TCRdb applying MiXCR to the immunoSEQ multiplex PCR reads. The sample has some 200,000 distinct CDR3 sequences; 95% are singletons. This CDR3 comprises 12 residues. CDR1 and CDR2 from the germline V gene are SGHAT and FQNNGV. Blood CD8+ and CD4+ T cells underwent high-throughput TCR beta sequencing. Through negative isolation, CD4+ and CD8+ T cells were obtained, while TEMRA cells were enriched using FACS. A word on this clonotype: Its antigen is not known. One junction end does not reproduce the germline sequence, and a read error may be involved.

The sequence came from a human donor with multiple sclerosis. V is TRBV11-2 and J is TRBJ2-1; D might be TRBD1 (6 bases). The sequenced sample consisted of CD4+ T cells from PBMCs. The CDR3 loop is CASSSLQGAPIF. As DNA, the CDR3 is TGTGCCAGCAGCTCATTACAGGGCGCGCCAATCTTC.